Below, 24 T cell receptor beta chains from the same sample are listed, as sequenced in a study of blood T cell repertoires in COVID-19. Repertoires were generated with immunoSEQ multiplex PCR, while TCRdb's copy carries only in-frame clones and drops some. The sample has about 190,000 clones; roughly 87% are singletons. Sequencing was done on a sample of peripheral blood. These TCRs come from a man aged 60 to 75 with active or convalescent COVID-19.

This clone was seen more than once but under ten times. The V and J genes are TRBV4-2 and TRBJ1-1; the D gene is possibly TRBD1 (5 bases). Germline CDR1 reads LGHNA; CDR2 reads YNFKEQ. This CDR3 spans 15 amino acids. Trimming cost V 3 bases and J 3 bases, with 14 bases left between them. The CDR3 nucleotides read TGTGCCAGCAGCCACCTGGGGGGGTATGACACTGAAGCTTTCTTT. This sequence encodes CASSHLGGYDTEAFF.

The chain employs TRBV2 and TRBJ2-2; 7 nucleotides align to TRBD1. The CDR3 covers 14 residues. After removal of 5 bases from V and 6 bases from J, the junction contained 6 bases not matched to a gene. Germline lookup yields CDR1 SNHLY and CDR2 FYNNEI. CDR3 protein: CASSPDRVSGELFF. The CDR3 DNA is TGTGCCAGCAGTCCCGACAGGGTATCCGGGGAGCTGTTTTTT.

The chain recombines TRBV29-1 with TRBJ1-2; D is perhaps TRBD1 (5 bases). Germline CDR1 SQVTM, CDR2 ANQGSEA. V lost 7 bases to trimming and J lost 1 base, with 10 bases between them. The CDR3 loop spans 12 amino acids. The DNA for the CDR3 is TGCAGCGCAGGGAGGGGTAACTATGGCTACACCTTC. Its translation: CSAGRGNYGYTF. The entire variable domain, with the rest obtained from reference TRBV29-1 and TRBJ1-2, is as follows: SAVISQKPSRDICQRGTSLTIQCQVDSQVTMMFWYRQQPGQSLTLIATANQGSEATYESGFVIDKFPISRPNLTFSTLTVSNMSPEDSSIYLCSAGRGNYGYTFGSGTRLTVV.

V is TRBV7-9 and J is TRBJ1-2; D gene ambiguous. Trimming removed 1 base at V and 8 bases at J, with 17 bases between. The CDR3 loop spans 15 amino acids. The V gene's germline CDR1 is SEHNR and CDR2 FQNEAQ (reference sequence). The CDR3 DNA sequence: TGTGCCAGCAGCTTAGGAGGGATAAGAGGGAACGGCTACACCTTC. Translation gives CASSLGGIRGNGYTF. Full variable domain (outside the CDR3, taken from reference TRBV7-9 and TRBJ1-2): DTGVSQNPRHKITKRGQNVTFRCDPISEHNRLYWYRQTLGQGPEFLTYFQNEAQLEKSRLLSDRFSAERPKGSFSTLEIQRTEQGDSAMYLCASSLGGIRGNGYTFGSGTRLTVV.

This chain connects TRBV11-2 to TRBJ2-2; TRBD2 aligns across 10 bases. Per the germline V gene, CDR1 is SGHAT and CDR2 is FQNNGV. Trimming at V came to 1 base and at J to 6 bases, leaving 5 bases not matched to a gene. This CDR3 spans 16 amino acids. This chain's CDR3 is CASSLGWSGGAGELFF. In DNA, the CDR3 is TGTGCCAGCAGCTTAGGGTGGAGCGGGGGGGCCGGGGAGCTGTTTTTT.

CDR3: CASSAGTGLDYTF. Here the CDR3 DNA reads TGCGCCAGCAGCGCAGGGACAGGACTTGACTACACCTTC. This chain uses TRBV5-1 with TRBJ1-2, with 8 bases lining up with TRBD1. The CDR3 is 13 residues long. Germline V gene lookup returns CDR1 SGHRS and CDR2 YFSETQ. V lost 4 bases, J lost 10 bases, and 9 bases stayed unmatched.

CDR3 nucleotides: TGTGCCAGCAGCCAGGGAAGAACAGGGGGCATCGGCACTGAAGCTTTCTTT. This codes for CASSQGRTGGIGTEAFF. The chain employs TRBV3-1 (or the pseudogene TRBV3-2) and TRBJ1-1; 9 positions agree with TRBD1. The CDR3 extends over 17 amino acids. With 3 bases clipped from V and 4 bases from J, the junction kept 12 bases outside the gene matches. Germline V gene sequence: CDR1 LGHDT, CDR2 YNNKEL (reference sequence).

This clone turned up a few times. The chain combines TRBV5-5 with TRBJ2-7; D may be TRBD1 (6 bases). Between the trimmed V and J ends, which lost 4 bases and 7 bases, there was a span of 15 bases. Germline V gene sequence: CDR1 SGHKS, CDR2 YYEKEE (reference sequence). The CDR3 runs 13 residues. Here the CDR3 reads CASSIRQASEQYF. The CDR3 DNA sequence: TGTGCCAGCAGCATACGACAGGCCTCTGAGCAGTACTTC.

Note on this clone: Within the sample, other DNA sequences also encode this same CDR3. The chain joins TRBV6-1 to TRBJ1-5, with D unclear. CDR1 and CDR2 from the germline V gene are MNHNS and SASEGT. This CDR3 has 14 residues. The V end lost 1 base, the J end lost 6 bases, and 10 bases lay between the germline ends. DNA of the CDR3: TGTGCCAGCAGTGAAGGAGCGGGAGGTCAGCCCCAGCATTTT. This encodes CASSEGAGGQPQHF.

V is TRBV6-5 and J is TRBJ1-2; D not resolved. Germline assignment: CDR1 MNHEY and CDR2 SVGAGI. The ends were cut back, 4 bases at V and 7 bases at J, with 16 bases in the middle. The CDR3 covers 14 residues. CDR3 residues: CASSSIGEGGGYTF. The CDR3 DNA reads TGTGCCAGCAGTTCTATTGGAGAAGGTGGTGGCTACACCTTC.

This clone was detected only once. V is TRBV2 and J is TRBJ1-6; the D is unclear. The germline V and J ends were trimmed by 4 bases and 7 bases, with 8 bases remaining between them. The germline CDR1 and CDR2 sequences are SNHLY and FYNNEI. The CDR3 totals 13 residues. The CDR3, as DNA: TGTGCCAGCAGTGTTGCTGGCAATTCACCCCTCCACTTT. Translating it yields CASSVAGNSPLHF.

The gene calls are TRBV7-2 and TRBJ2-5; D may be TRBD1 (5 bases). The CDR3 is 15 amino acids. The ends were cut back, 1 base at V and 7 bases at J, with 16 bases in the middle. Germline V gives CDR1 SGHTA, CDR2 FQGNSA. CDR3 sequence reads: CASSLESTRQGTQYF. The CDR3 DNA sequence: TGTGCCAGCAGCTTAGAGAGCACACGGCAGGGGACCCAGTACTTC.

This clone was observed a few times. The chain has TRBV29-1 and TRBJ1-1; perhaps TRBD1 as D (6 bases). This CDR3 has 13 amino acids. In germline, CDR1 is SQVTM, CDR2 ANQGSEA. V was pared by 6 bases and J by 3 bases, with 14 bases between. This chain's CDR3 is CSVKQGGDTEAFF. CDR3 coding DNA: TGCAGCGTGAAACAGGGAGGGGACACTGAAGCTTTCTTT.

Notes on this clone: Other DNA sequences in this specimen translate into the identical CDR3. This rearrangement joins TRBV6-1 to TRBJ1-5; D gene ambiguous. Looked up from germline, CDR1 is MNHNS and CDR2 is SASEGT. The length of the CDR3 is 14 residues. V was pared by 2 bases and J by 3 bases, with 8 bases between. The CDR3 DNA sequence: TGTGCCAGCAGTGAACAGGCGAACAATCAGCCCCAGCATTTT. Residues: CASSEQANNQPQHF.

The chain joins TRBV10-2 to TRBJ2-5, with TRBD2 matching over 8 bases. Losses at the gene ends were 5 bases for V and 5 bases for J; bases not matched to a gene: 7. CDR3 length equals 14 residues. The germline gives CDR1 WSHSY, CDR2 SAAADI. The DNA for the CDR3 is TGCGCCAGCAGTCCGAGCGGGGGAGGGGAGACCCAGTACTTC. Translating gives CASSPSGGGETQYF.

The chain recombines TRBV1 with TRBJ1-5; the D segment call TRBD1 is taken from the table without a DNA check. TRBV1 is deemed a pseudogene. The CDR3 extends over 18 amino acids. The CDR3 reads CTSSLRDRGPYSNQPQHF. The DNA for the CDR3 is TGCACCAGCAGCCTCCGGGACAGGGGCCCTTATAGCAATCAGCCCCAGCATTTT.

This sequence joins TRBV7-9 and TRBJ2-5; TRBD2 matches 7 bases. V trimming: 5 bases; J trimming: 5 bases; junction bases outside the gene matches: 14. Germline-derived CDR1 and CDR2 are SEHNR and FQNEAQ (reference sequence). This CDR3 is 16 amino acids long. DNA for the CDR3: TGTGCCAGCAGCGTGGGCGGGGGAGGACCCAGGGAGACCCAGTACTTC. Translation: CASSVGGGGPRETQYF.

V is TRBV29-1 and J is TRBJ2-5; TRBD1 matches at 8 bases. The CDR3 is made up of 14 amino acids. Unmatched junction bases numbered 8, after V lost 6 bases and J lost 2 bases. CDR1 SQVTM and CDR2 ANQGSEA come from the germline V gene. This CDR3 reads CSVSSGTGQETQYF. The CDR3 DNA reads TGCAGCGTCTCCTCCGGGACAGGACAAGAGACCCAGTACTTC.

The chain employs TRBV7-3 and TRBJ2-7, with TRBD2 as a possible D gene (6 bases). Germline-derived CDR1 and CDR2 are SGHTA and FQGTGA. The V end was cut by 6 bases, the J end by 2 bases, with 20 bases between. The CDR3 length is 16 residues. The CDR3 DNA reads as TGTGCCAGCAGTCCAGCCGGAGGGACCACAACCTACGAGCAGTACTTC. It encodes CASSPAGGTTTYEQYF.

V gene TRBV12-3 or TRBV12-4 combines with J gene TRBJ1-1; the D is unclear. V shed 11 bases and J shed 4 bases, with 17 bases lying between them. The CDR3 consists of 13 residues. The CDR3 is CAVPFGETTEAFF. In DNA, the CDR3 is TGTGCCGTCCCCTTTGGGGAGACCACTGAAGCTTTCTTT.

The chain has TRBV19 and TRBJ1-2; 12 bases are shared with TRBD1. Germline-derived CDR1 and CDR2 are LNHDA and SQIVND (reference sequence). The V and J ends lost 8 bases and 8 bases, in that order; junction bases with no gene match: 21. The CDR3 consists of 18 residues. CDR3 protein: CASPFYSGTGGIGLGYTF. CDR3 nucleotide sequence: TGTGCCAGTCCCTTTTACTCCGGGACAGGGGGCATAGGGCTGGGCTACACCTTC. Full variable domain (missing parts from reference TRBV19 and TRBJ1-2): DGGITQSPKYLFRKEGQNVTLSCEQNLNHDAMYWYRQDPGQGLRLIYYSQIVNDFQKGDIAEGYSVSREKKESFPLTVTSAQKNPTAFYLCASPFYSGTGGIGLGYTFGSGTRLTVV.

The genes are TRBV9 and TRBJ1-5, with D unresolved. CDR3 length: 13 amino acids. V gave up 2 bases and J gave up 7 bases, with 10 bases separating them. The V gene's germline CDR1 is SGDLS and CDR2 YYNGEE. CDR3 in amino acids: CASSVRARQPQHF. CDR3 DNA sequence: TGTGCCAGCAGCGTGCGAGCTCGGCAGCCCCAGCATTTT.

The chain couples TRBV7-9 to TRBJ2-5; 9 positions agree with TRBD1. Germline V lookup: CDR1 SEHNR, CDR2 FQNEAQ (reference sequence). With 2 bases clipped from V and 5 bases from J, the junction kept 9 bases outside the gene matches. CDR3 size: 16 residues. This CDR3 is CASSLSGQGRWETQYF. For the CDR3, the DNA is TGTGCCAGCAGCTTATCAGGACAGGGGCGATGGGAGACCCAGTACTTC.

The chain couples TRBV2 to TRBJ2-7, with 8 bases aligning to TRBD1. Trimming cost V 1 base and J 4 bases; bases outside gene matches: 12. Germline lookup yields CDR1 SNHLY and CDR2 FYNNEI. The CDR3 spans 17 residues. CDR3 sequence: CASSEVKGRQGKYEQYF. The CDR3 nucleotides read TGTGCCAGCAGTGAAGTGAAGGGGAGACAGGGGAAGTACGAGCAGTACTTC.